The 8 T cell receptor beta chains below all came from one sample that was sequenced in a study of response to subunit inactivated influenza vaccine. TCRdb recomputed calls from the RT-PCR reads with MiXCR, one row per CDR3 protein. The sample shows hundreds of thousands of distinct CDR3 sequences, 9.5% to 15% of them seen only once. The sample was non-naive T cells sorted from PBMCs, taken less than 15 days before vaccination. The receptors come from a man between 45 and 60 years old who received an inactivated influenza vaccine.

The rearrangement links TRBV5-1 to TRBJ2-5; a weak D match, TRBD2 (5 bases). Germline V gene lookup returns CDR1 SGHRS and CDR2 YFSETQ. The CDR3 sequence is 13 residues long. V gave up 1 base and J gave up 5 bases, with 9 bases separating them. The CDR3 reads CASSLTRAETQYF. The CDR3 DNA follows: TGCGCCAGCAGCTTGACTAGAGCGGAGACCCAGTACTTC.

Only a few counts were recorded for this clonotype. The chain combines TRBV27 with TRBJ2-7; tentative D call: TRBD1 (6 bases). Germline V gene sequence: CDR1 MNHEY, CDR2 SMNVEV (reference sequence). The length of the CDR3 is 14 residues. The ends were cut back, 6 bases at V and 6 bases at J, with 18 bases in the middle. The CDR3 region has the DNA TGTGCCAGCAGACCAGGGGTCCTCCCTATCGAGCAGTACTTC. Its protein is CASRPGVLPIEQYF.

This clonotype showed up just a few times. The V gene is TRBV12-3 or TRBV12-4, the J gene TRBJ1-2; D remains ambiguous. Trimming stripped 1 base from V and 6 bases from J, with 12 bases between. The CDR3 is made up of 14 amino acids. The CDR3 region has the DNA TGTGCCAGCAGTTTAGTTCCTCAAGAGGATGGCTACACCTTC. Amino acid sequence: CASSLVPQEDGYTF.

The sample holds a few counts of this clonotype. The chain uses TRBV7-9 and TRBJ1-1; no reliable D call. The CDR3 consists of 13 residues. CDR1 SEHNR and CDR2 FQNEAQ come from the germline V gene (reference sequence). V was pared by 4 bases and J by 1 base, with 7 bases between. The CDR3 region has the DNA TGTGCCAGCAGCTACACAGCGAACACTGAAGCTTTCTTT. Its protein is CASSYTANTEAFF. Based on the CDR3 plus reference TRBV7-9 and TRBJ1-1, the full variable domain is DTGVSQNPRHKITKRGQNVTFRCDPISEHNRLYWYRQTLGQGPEFLTYFQNEAQLEKSRLLSDRFSAERPKGSFSTLEIQRTEQGDSAMYLCASSYTANTEAFFGQGTRLTVV.

The sample holds a few counts of this clonotype. This chain joins TRBV7-2 and TRBJ2-1, with 9 bases that match TRBD2. The V gene's germline CDR1 is SGHTA and CDR2 FQGNSA. The CDR3 length is 15 residues. The V gene end was trimmed by 4 bases and the J gene end by 4 bases; junction bases not matched to a gene: 5. The CDR3 here is CASSSFAGGYNEQFF. The CDR3 nucleotides read TGTGCCAGCAGCTCCTTTGCGGGGGGGTACAATGAGCAGTTCTTC.

This clonotype was seen only a few times. J is TRBJ2-2 and V is TRBV7-2; D remains ambiguous. The CDR3 totals 14 residues. V lost 6 bases and J 2 bases, leaving 10 bases between the germline ends. Germline values: CDR1 SGHTA, CDR2 FQGNSA. CDR3 sequence: CASRPNRNTGELFF. In DNA, the CDR3 is TGTGCCAGCAGGCCTAATCGAAACACCGGGGAGCTGTTTTTT.

The rearrangement joins TRBV20-1 to TRBJ1-2, with 9 nucleotides matching TRBD1. Trimming took 1 base from V and 4 from J; bases not matched to a gene: 13. The germline V gene has CDR1 DFQATT and CDR2 SNEGSKA (reference sequence). The CDR3 is made up of 17 amino acids. The CDR3 region has the DNA TGCAGTGCTAGAGCTGAGGCCGGGACAGGGATATCCTATGGCTACACCTTC. This gives the protein CSARAEAGTGISYGYTF.

In its sample, this clonotype was seen a few times. The V and J genes are TRBV29-1 and TRBJ1-5, with TRBD1 as a possible D gene (5 bases). V was shortened by 4 bases and J by 3 bases, with 10 bases between the two germline ends. The CDR3 is 13 amino acids. Looked up from germline, CDR1 is SQVTM and CDR2 is ANQGSEA. In DNA, the CDR3 is TGCAGCGTTGCCAGGGAGAACAATCAGCCCCAGCATTTT. This translates into CSVARENNQPQHF.